This TCR beta chain was recorded in a study of response to subunit inactivated influenza vaccine. CDR1 is SEHNR and CDR2 is FQNEAQ in the germline V gene (reference sequence). CDR3 size: 14 residues. Trimming pared 1 base from V and 6 bases from J, leaving 12 bases between. A single record per CDR3 protein comes from TCRdb applying MiXCR to the RT-PCR reads. The sample records fewer than 650,000 distinct CDR3 sequences, over 10% being singletons. The clonotype was recovered from a man in his fifties who received an inactivated influenza vaccine. The sample here was PBMCs from blood, taken roughly 48 days after vaccination. The chain is built from TRBV7-9 and TRBJ1-1; TRBD1 is a possible D gene (6 bases). The CDR3 nucleotides read TGTGCCAGCAGCTTAGGCCAGGGGACCGCTGAAGCTTTCTTT. This sequence encodes CASSLGQGTAEAFF.